A selection of T cell receptor beta chains follows, all from one sample in a study of cytomegalovirus exposure and HLA in healthy donors. Libraries were prepared by immunoSEQ multiplex PCR; TCRdb keeps only in-frame clonotypes and omits some of them. The repertoire holds some 130,000 clones, with about four fifths as singletons. Sequencing was carried out using PBMCs. These receptor sequences come from a woman in her 40s in good health and CMV-seronegative. CDR3s include the opening cysteine and the closing phenylalanine or tryptophan. A D gene is named only where the DNA matches it firmly. Where a row states a size, it is once, few, many or the class of an expanded clone; other rows omit it.

>TRBD1|TRBJ1-2|TRBV13|-
TGTGCCAGCAGCTTAGGCAGACAGGGGGGCTATGGCTACACCTTC
CASSLGRQGGYGYTF
>TRBD2|TRBJ2-7|TRBV27|-
TGTGCCAGCAGTCCGGGTCAACGCGGGAGGGCTCGGGAGCAGTACTTC
CASSPGQRGRAREQYF
>TRBD2|TRBJ2-3|TRBV4-2|-
TGTGCCAGCAGCCAATGGTGGGAGGGCAGAGATACGCAGTATTTT
CASSQWWEGRDTQYF
>-|TRBJ2-2|TRBV7-3|few
TGTGCCAGCAGCTTGGGGACAGGGGAGCTGTTTTTT
CASSLGTGELFF
>TRBD1|TRBJ1-2|TRBV28|-
TGTGCCAGCTATCCCCAGCGGACAGGGCATGGCTACACCTTC
CASYPQRTGHGYTF
>-|TRBJ1-3|TRBV19|once
TGTGCCAGTAGCAGGGGCGCTGGAAACACCATATATTTT
CASSRGAGNTIYF
>-|TRBJ2-7|TRBV7-9|-
TGTGCCAGCAGCCCCCGCGACTGGGTCGAGCAGTACTTC
CASSPRDWVEQYF
>TRBD2|TRBJ2-1|TRBV11-2|-
TGTGCCAGCAGCTTAGCACGGACTAGCGGCTCCTACAATGAGCAGTTCTTC
CASSLARTSGSYNEQFF
>-|TRBJ2-7|TRBV2|-
TGTGCCAGCAGTGAAAGCGGGCGAAGCTACGAGCAGTACTTC
CASSESGRSYEQYF
>TRBD2|TRBJ2-7|TRBV6-6|-
TGTGCCAGCAGCCCCCGGGGGGTAGTCTCCTACGAGCAGTACTTC
CASSPRGVVSYEQYF